The entry that follows covers one TCR beta chain sequence. TCRdb's copy holds only in-frame clones and misses some; the assay was immunoSEQ multiplex PCR. This table has 150,000 to 200,000 clones, over 85% appearing once. The data belong to a study of control samples from healthy donors and cancer patients. V lost 11 bases and J 8 bases, leaving 18 bases between the germline ends. Germline-derived CDR1 and CDR2 are LNHDA and SQIVND (reference sequence). CDR3 length equals 12 residues. The sample was blood. The TCR sequence derives from a man aged 30 to 45 in good health. This sequence joins TRBV19 and TRBJ1-2; D is possibly TRBD1 (5 bases). Here the CDR3 reads CAVGWGGKGYTF. CDR3 sequence (DNA): TGTGCCGTCGGCTGGGGGGGGAAAGGCTACACCTTC.